A selection of T cell receptor beta chains follows, all from one sample in a study of blood T cells in healthy people across ages. TCRdb reprocessed the 5' RACE reads with MiXCR, giving one entry per CDR3 protein. The repertoire holds around 1,000,000 distinct CDR3 sequences, approximately 25% seen once, with 0.65% to 0.95% in the top ten. These records were also assigned to another study, of T cells of mothers and their children.

The sample comprised blood. All receptors derive from a girl under 10 years old in good health. Each CDR3 is given with its conserved first and last residue. A D gene is named only where the DNA matches it firmly. Clone size is given for some rows only: seen once, a few or many times, or a class if the clone is expanded.

>14|.|TRBJ2-2|.|TRBV13
CASSFKAGRTELFF
TGTGCCAGCAGCTTCAAAGCAGGCCGGACGGAGCTGTTTTTT
>14|few|TRBJ2-2|.|TRBV4-2
CASSHGLYTGELFF
TGTGCCAGCAGCCATGGACTGTACACCGGGGAGCTGTTTTTT
>14|.|TRBJ2-7|TRBD2|TRBV29-1
CSVDKRERKDEQYF
TGCAGCGTGGATAAGCGGGAGAGGAAGGACGAGCAGTACTTC
>14|many|TRBJ2-7|.|TRBV5-6
CASGRENTPYEQYF
TGTGCCAGTGGACGGGAAAACACCCCATACGAGCAGTACTTC
>13|.|TRBJ2-1|.|TRBV4-1
CASSHPGTNEQFF
TGCGCCAGCAGCCATCCTGGCACCAATGAGCAGTTCTTC
>16|once|TRBJ2-5|TRBD2|TRBV11-3
CASSHGLAGRYRTQYF
TGTGCCAGCAGCCACGGACTAGCGGGACGGTATAGGACCCAGTACTTC
>14|.|TRBJ2-5|.|TRBV12-3/TRBV12-4
CASSFWQGSETQYF
TGTGCCAGCAGTTTTTGGCAGGGTTCAGAGACCCAGTACTTC
>13|.|TRBJ2-7|TRBD1|TRBV13
CASRKQGFYEQYF
TGTGCCAGCCGAAAACAGGGGTTCTACGAGCAGTACTTC
>15|.|TRBJ2-5|TRBD2|TRBV20-1
CSATRGGGGKEAQYF
TGCAGTGCTACCCGGGGCGGGGGTGGGAAAGAGGCCCAGTACTTC
>19|few|TRBJ2-1|TRBD2|TRBV2
CASSWTSGNPSRSYNEQFF
TGTGCCAGCAGTTGGACTAGCGGGAATCCCTCCCGCTCCTACAATGAGCAGTTCTTC
>14|.|TRBJ1-5|.|TRBV7-2
CASSLLGESQPQHF
TGTGCCAGCAGCTTATTGGGGGAGTCGCAGCCCCAGCATTTT
>13|.|TRBJ2-1|TRBD1|TRBV7-2
CASSPRTGDEQFF
TGTGCCAGCAGCCCACGGACAGGGGATGAGCAGTTCTTC
>15|few|TRBJ2-1|TRBD2|TRBV29-1
CSVEPSGAVNNEQFF
TGCAGCGTTGAGCCCAGCGGGGCCGTAAACAATGAGCAGTTCTTC
>14|few|TRBJ1-4|.|TRBV5-1
CASRGGQSGEKLFF
TGCGCCAGCAGGGGGGGGCAGAGTGGTGAAAAACTGTTTTTT
>9|.|TRBJ1-2|.|TRBV29-1
CSVQDGYTF
TGCAGCGTTCAAGATGGCTACACCTTC
>15|few|TRBJ2-5|.|TRBV7-9
CASSPKRGDKETQYF
TGTGCCAGCAGTCCAAAAAGGGGCGACAAAGAGACCCAGTACTTC
>14|.|TRBJ2-3|.|TRBV7-2
CASTLGMSTDTQYF
TGTGCCAGCACCCTAGGGATGTCTACAGATACGCAGTATTTT
>11|few|TRBJ2-5|.|TRBV10-3
CAIMVGETQYF
TGTGCCATCATGGTGGGAGAGACCCAGTACTTC
>13|.|TRBJ2-3|.|TRBV29-1
CSVPGGSKVSQYF
TGCAGCGTTCCTGGCGGAAGTAAGGTCTCGCAGTATTTT
>12|few|TRBJ2-1|.|TRBV29-1
CSVVTPANEQFF
TGCAGCGTTGTGACCCCGGCCAATGAGCAGTTCTTC
>14|few|TRBJ2-7|TRBD2|TRBV12-3/TRBV12-4
CASSLGASGGEQYF
TGTGCCAGCAGTTTAGGGGCTAGCGGGGGCGAGCAGTACTTC
>12|many|TRBJ1-5|.|TRBV5-1
CASSFTGQPQHF
TGCGCCAGCAGCTTCACGGGTCAGCCCCAGCATTTT
>18|few|TRBJ2-7|.|TRBV7-8
CASSLAWSSTPVAYEQYF
TGTGCCAGCAGCTTAGCGTGGAGCTCCACCCCCGTTGCATACGAGCAGTACTTC
>16|.|TRBJ2-4|.|TRBV6-6
CASSYPGQLAKNIQYF
TGTGCCAGCAGTTATCCTGGGCAACTAGCCAAAAACATTCAGTACTTC
>14|few|TRBJ2-7|.|TRBV7-2
CASSVQSSSYEQYF
TGTGCCAGCAGCGTACAGTCCAGCTCCTACGAGCAGTACTTC
>15|.|TRBJ2-7|.|TRBV5-1
CASSLVVGEFYEQYF
TGCGCCAGCAGCTTGGTCGTGGGGGAGTTCTACGAGCAGTACTTC
>13|.|TRBJ2-1|TRBD1|TRBV13
CASSLGGGGETFF
TGTGCCAGCAGCTTAGGAGGGGGCGGTGAGACCTTCTTC
>15|.|TRBJ2-1|.|TRBV7-9
CASSLAAGINNEQFF
TGTGCCAGCAGCTTAGCGGCGGGGATAAACAATGAGCAGTTCTTC
>15|few|TRBJ1-4|TRBD1|TRBV20-1
CSAKTGGSTNEKLFF
TGCAGTGCTAAAACAGGGGGTAGTACTAATGAAAAACTGTTTTTT
>15|.|TRBJ2-7|TRBD1|TRBV5-6
CASSLDRGYEYEQYF
TGTGCCAGCAGCTTGGACAGGGGGTATGAGTACGAGCAGTACTTC
>15|few|TRBJ2-6|.|TRBV12-3/TRBV12-4
CASSFVSTGANVLTF
TGTGCCAGCAGTTTCGTTAGTACTGGGGCCAACGTCCTGACTTTC
>14|.|TRBJ2-3|.|TRBV20-1
CSARGRSDTDTQYF
TGCAGTGCTAGGGGCCGCTCAGACACAGATACGCAGTATTTT
>23|few|TRBJ2-5|.|TRBV20-1
CSASLPFGCGVRARPPEQETQYF
TGCAGTGCTAGTCTCCCCTTTGGCTGTGGGGTGAGGGCACGGCCCCCAGAACAAGAGACCCAGTACTTC
>11|many|TRBJ2-1|.|TRBV12-3/TRBV12-4
CASDGGSEQFF
TGTGCCAGCGACGGGGGCAGCGAGCAGTTCTTC
>14|.|TRBJ1-4|.|TRBV12-3/TRBV12-4
CASSFGEWGEKLFF
TGTGCCAGCAGTTTCGGGGAGTGGGGTGAAAAACTGTTTTTT
>14|few|TRBJ1-2|TRBD1|TRBV7-2
CASRGIQGAQGYTF
TGTGCCAGCAGAGGCATACAGGGGGCGCAGGGCTACACCTTC
>12|.|TRBJ2-5|.|TRBV12-3/TRBV12-4
CASSILAETQYF
TGTGCCAGCAGTATCCTAGCGGAGACCCAGTACTTC
>13|few|TRBJ2-5|.|TRBV24-1
CATSGSTLETQYF
TGTGCCACCTCTGGATCTACGCTGGAGACCCAGTACTTC
>13|.|TRBJ2-3|.|TRBV19
CASIPGGADTQYF
TGTGCCAGTATTCCGGGGGGCGCAGATACGCAGTATTTT
>16|.|TRBJ2-7|TRBD2|TRBV27
CASSLQREAPSYEQYF
TGTGCCAGCAGTTTACAGCGGGAGGCCCCCTCCTACGAGCAGTACTTC
>15|few|TRBJ1-3|.|TRBV18
CASSPDLGEGNTIYF
TGTGCCAGCTCACCAGACTTGGGGGAAGGAAACACCATATATTTT
>15|few|TRBJ2-5|.|TRBV29-1
CSVDPGVIRKETQYF
TGCAGCGTAGATCCAGGTGTGATTCGAAAAGAGACCCAGTACTTC
>15|few|TRBJ2-7|TRBD1|TRBV6-1
CASIRQGSLSYEQYF
TGTGCCAGCATTCGACAGGGGTCCCTCTCCTACGAGCAGTACTTC
>15|.|TRBJ2-7|TRBD2|TRBV28
CASSPSGRGPPEQYF
TGTGCCAGCAGTCCCAGCGGGAGAGGGCCCCCCGAGCAGTACTTC
>13|few|TRBJ2-5|.|TRBV29-1
CSVDPPLSETQYF
TGCAGCGTTGACCCACCCCTATCCGAGACCCAGTACTTC
>15|few|TRBJ2-5|.|TRBV7-8
CASSLEPGVWETQYF
TGTGCCAGCAGCTTAGAACCAGGGGTCTGGGAGACCCAGTACTTC